This TCR beta chain was recovered during a study of technical replicates of blood from a few donors. Germline values: CDR1 SGHTS, CDR2 YDEGEE. The CDR3 has 20 residues. Trimming cost V 3 bases and J 0 bases; bases outside gene matches: 18. TCRdb keeps only in-frame clones here, not all; method: immunoSEQ multiplex PCR. The sample includes some 15,000 clones, 80% to 90% of them seen just once. This TCR was sampled from a human donor in good health. Sequencing input: PBMCs. This rearrangement joins TRBV5-8 to TRBJ2-7; 10 nucleotides line up with TRBD2. CDR3 nucleotides: TGTGCCAGCAGCTCGCAACCGGGACTAGCGACCCAGTGGGGCTCCTACGAGCAGTACTTC. This encodes CASSSQPGLATQWGSYEQYF. Looking up the rest from reference TRBV5-8 and TRBJ2-7 gives the full variable domain: EAGVTQSPTHLIKTRGQQATLRCSPISGHTSVYWYQQALGLGLQFLLWYDEGEERNRGNFPPRFSGRQFPNYSSELNVNALELEDSALYLCASSSQPGLATQWGSYEQYFGPGTRLTVT.